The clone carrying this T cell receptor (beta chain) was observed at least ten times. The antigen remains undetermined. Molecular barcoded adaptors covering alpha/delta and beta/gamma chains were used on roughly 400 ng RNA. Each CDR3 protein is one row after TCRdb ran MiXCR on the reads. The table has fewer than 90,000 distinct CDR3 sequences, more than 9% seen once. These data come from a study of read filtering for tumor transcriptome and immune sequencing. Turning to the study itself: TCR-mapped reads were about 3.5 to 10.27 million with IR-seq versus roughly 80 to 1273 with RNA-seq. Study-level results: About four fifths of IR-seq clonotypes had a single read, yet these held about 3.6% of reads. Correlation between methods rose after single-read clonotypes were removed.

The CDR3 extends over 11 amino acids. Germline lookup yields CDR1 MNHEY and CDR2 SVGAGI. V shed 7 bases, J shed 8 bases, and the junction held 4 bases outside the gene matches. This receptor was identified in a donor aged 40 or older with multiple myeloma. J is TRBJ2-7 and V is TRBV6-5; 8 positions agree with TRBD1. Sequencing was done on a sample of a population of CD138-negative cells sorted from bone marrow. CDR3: CASKTGAKQYF. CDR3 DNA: TGTGCCAGCAAGACAGGGGCCAAGCAGTACTTC.